This T cell receptor beta chain is drawn from a study of OX40 agonist ivuxolimab in advanced cancers. Points from the study as a whole: The average count of expanded clones was higher among CD8+ T cells than among CD4+.

It was autoimmune disease history or systemic immunosuppression that excluded patients. Germline CDR1 reads ENHRY; CDR2 reads SYGVKD. The trim removed 0 bases at V and 6 bases at J, leaving 11 bases unmatched. CDR3 length: 17 amino acids. As for this clone: As yet, its antigen is unknown.

Libraries were prepared by immunoSEQ multiplex PCR; TCRdb keeps only in-frame clonotypes and omits some of them. This table has fewer than 70,000 clones, under 90% appearing once. This TCR was recovered from an adult with an advanced solid tumor such as melanoma, head and neck, liver or kidney cancer. Sequences were derived from CD4+ or CD8+ T cells sorted from blood, sampled in a trial of the OX40 agonist ivuxolimab. The genes are TRBV10-3 and TRBJ2-5; the match to TRBD1 covers 9 bases. CDR3 coding DNA: TGTGCCATCAGTGAGTCTTACAGGACAGGGGCAAGTAAGACCCAGTACTTC. It translates to CAISESYRTGASKTQYF.